Presented here are 13 T cell receptor beta chains from one specimen sequenced in a study of shared clonotypes between healthy human individuals. Sequencing used immunoSEQ multiplex PCR; TCRdb keeps in-frame clones, though not all of them. The data contain approximately 980,000 clones, more than 75% of them seen just once; the ten biggest clones take up around 1.5%. Sequences were obtained from memory CD4+ T cells sorted from blood. Indicated subset: CD45RA-negative fraction. The receptors come from a man between 18 and 29 years old in good health.

V and J are TRBV4-3 and TRBJ2-7; D gene unclear. The CDR3 runs to 14 residues. CDR1 and CDR2 from the germline V gene are LGHNA and YSLEER. V dropped 3 bases and J dropped 6 bases, with 15 bases sitting between them. This CDR3 is CASSQAYPVGEQYF. The CDR3 coding sequence is TGCGCCAGCAGCCAGGCGTATCCCGTGGGCGAGCAGTACTTC.

CDR3: CASSPPRGMNTEAFF. The CDR3 region has the DNA TGTGCCAGCAGCCCCCCGCGGGGGATGAACACTGAAGCTTTCTTT. The chain uses TRBV9 and TRBJ1-1; maybe TRBD1 (5 bases). Germline assignment: CDR1 SGDLS and CDR2 YYNGEE. The CDR3 runs 15 residues. Trimming took off 4 bases at V and 0 bases at J, with 13 bases between the two ends. The full variable domain, completed using reference TRBV9 and TRBJ1-1, is DSGVTQTPKHLITATGQRVTLRCSPRSGDLSVYWYQQSLDQGLQFLIQYYNGEERAKGNILERFSAQQFPDLHSELNLSSLELGDSALYFCASSPPRGMNTEAFFGQGTRLTVV.

The chain is built from TRBV5-1 and TRBJ2-5, with TRBD2 matching 11 bases. CDR3 length: 14 residues. The germline gives CDR1 SGHRS, CDR2 YFSETQ. J was trimmed by 4 bases and V by 4 bases; bases with no gene match: 3. CDR3 region: CASSDTSGGETQYF. CDR3 coding DNA: TGCGCCAGCAGCGATACTAGCGGGGGAGAGACCCAGTACTTC.

This clone was picked up a small number of times. The rearrangement uses TRBV29-1 and TRBJ2-1; D unclear. From germline, CDR1 is SQVTM and CDR2 ANQGSEA. With 7 bases removed from V and 0 bases from J, the gap between germline ends came to 7 bases. This CDR3 region has 12 residues. The CDR3 DNA reads as TGCAGCGGCTCAACCTCCTACAATGAGCAGTTCTTC. It codes for CSGSTSYNEQFF.

This clone appeared a few times. V is TRBV18 and J is TRBJ1-1, with 7 bases matching TRBD1. With 6 bases clipped from V and 3 bases from J, the junction kept 4 bases outside the gene matches. Germline values: CDR1 KGHSH, CDR2 LQKENI. This CDR3 contains 13 residues. CDR3 protein: CASSRDSDTEAFF. The CDR3 bases are TGTGCCAGCTCCCGGGACAGCGACACTGAAGCTTTCTTT.

This clone was seen only a few times. The chain is built from TRBV19 and TRBJ2-7, with 7 bases that match TRBD1. Germline V CDR1 and CDR2: LNHDA, SQIVND (reference sequence). J lost 0 bases, V lost 4 bases, and 6 bases had no gene match. The CDR3 runs to 15 residues. CDR3 nucleotides: TGTGCCAGTAGTACCTCAGGGGGAAGCTCCTACGAGCAGTACTTC. It yields the protein CASSTSGGSSYEQYF.

The chain recombines TRBV11-2 with TRBJ2-2; unclear D gene. This CDR3 region has 16 residues. V was cut by 2 bases and J by 0 bases, with 10 bases left in between. Germline-derived CDR1 and CDR2 are SGHAT and FQNNGV. CDR3 nucleotides: TGTGCCAGCAGCTTAAGGCGAGAGTCGAACACCGGGGAGCTGTTTTTT. This encodes CASSLRRESNTGELFF.

The chain recombines TRBV5-1 with TRBJ2-1; 9 positions agree with TRBD2. V dropped 4 bases and J dropped 6; count of bases not matched to a gene: 11. Germline V gene data show CDR1 as SGHRS and CDR2 as YFSETQ. The CDR3 covers 16 residues. The CDR3 DNA reads as TGCGCCAGCAGCCCTAGGGCGGGAGGGACTGGCAATGAGCAGTTCTTC. This sequence encodes CASSPRAGGTGNEQFF.

The V and J genes are TRBV7-3 and TRBJ2-2; weak D call: TRBD2 (6 bases). Germline CDR1 SGHTA, CDR2 FQGTGA. This CDR3 comprises 13 residues. V was cut by 4 bases and J by 7 bases, with 10 bases left in between. CDR3 loop: CASSSTGVGELFF. The DNA of the CDR3 is TGTGCCAGCAGCTCAACGGGGGTCGGGGAGCTGTTTTTT.

This sequence joins TRBV9 and TRBJ1-2, with 9 bases that match TRBD1. Germline V gene data show CDR1 as SGDLS and CDR2 as YYNGEE. V lost 4 bases to trimming and J lost 2 bases; unmatched junction nucleotides: 3. The CDR3 has 14 residues. CDR3 sequence reads: CASSTDRGNYGYTF. The CDR3 region has the DNA TGTGCCAGCAGCACTGACAGGGGGAACTATGGCTACACCTTC.

This clone has just one count. The chain links TRBV30 to TRBJ1-4; 9 bases match TRBD1. With 1 base clipped from V and 8 bases from J, the junction kept 8 bases outside the gene matches. In germline, CDR1 is GTSNPN, CDR2 SVGIG (reference sequence). The CDR3 loop spans 15 amino acids. CDR3: CAWSGGTGRSEKLFF. For the CDR3, the DNA is TGTGCCTGGAGTGGCGGGACAGGGCGATCGGAAAAACTGTTTTTT. The whole variable domain, filled in from reference TRBV30 and TRBJ1-4, reads SQTIHQWPATLVQPVGSPLSLECTVEGTSNPNLYWYRQAAGRGLQLLFYSVGIGQISSEVPQNLSASRPQDRQFILSSKKLLLSDSGFYLCAWSGGTGRSEKLFFGSGTQLSVL.

This clone was recorded many times. The V call is TRBV19, the J call TRBJ1-1; a possible D gene is TRBD1 (5 bases). Trimming removed 4 bases from V and 1 base from J, with 10 bases in between. The CDR3 runs to 14 residues. CDR1 is LNHDA and CDR2 is SQIVND in the germline V gene (reference sequence). CDR3 protein: CASSSTGANTEAFF. CDR3 DNA sequence: TGTGCCAGTAGTAGTACAGGAGCGAACACTGAAGCTTTCTTT.

Concerning this clone itself: The junction departs from germline at one end; a sequencing error may be responsible. The chain links TRBV7-6 to TRBJ2-2; 11 positions agree with TRBD2. Germline V gene sequence: CDR1 SGHVS, CDR2 FNYEAQ. This CDR3 has 16 residues. The CDR3 DNA reads as TGTGCCAGCACCTTAGCGGGGGGGCCCGGCACCGGGGAGCTGTTTTTT. This sequence encodes CASTLAGGPGTGELFF.